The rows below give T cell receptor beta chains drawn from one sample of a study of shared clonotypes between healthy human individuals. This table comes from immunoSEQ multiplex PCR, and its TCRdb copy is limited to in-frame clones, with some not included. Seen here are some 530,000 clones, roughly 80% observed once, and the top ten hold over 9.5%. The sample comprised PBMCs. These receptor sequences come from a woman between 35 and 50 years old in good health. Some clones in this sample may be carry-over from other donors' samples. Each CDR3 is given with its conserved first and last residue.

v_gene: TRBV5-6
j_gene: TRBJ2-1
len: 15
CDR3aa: CASSLEPGQINEQFF

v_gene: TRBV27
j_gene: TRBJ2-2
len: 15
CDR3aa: CASSIGQGLAGELFF

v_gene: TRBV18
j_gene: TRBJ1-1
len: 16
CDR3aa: CASSPGSRGQGTEAFF

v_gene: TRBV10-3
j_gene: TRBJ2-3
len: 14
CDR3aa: CAISEPTTGDTQYF

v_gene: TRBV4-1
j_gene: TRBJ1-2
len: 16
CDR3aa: CASSRSTGGSDYGYTF

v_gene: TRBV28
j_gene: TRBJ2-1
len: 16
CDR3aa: CASRRTGVSSYNEQFF

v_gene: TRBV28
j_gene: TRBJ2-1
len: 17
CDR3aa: CASSPSAGTSVYNEQFF

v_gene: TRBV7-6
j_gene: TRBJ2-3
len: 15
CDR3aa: CASSLFDPSTDTQYF

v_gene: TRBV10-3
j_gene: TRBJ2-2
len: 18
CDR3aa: CAISEAGLAGGPVGELFF

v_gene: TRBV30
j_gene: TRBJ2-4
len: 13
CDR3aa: CAWSVSLGNIQYF

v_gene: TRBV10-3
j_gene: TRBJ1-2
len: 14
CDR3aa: CAISRTGPRAWYTF

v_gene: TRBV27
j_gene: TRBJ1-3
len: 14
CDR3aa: CASSSRDSGNTIYF

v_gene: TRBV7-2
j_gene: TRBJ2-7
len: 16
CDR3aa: CASSVDRDPRSYEQYF

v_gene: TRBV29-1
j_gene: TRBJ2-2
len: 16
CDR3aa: CSAHRTSGSSTGELFF

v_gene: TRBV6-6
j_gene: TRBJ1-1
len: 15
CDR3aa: CASSYSGDLGTEAFF

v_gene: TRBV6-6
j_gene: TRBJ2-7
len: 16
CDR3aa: CASSTTTGVIPYEQYF

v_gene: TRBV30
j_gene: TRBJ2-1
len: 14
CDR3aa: CAWRTSGSGNEQFF

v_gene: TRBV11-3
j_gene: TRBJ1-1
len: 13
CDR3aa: CASSFAGYTEAFF

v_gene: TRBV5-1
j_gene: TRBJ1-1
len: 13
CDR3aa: CASSLQGNTEAFF

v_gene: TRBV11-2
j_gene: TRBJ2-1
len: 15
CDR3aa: CASNPSGRAYNEQFF

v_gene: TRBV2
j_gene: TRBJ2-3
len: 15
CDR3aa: CASSIVGQTTDTQYF

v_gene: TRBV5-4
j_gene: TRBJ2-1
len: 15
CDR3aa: CASSLIVTRVNEQFF

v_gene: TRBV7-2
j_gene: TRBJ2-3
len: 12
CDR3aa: CASSPRTDTQYF

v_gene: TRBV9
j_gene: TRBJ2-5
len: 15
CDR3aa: CASSVGSNPQETQYF

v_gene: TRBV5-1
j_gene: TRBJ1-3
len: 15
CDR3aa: CASSLQGATGNTIYF

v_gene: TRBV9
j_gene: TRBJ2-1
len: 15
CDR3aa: CASSVEVTSRHEQFF

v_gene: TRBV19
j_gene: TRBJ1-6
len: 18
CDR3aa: CASSRAPGQGLNNSPLHF

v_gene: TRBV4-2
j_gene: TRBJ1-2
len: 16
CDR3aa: CASSQDPQPPNYGYTF

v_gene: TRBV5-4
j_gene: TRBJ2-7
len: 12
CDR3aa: CASSLGALEQYF

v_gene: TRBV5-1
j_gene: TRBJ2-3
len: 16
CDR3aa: CASSLGLAGVVDTQYF

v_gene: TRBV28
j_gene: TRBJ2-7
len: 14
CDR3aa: CASTTKPGAHEQYF

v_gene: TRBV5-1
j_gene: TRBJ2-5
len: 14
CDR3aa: CASSFLQGQETQYF

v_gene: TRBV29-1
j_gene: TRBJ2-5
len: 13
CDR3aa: CSVQVLGEETQYF

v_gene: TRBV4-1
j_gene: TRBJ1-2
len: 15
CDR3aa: CASSQTDIANYGYTF

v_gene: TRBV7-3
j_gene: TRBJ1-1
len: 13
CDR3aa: CASSLNGFSEAFF

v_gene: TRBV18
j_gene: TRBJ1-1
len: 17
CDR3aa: CASSPPGSTGKNTEAFF

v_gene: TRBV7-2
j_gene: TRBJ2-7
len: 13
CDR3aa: CASSRPHSYEQYF

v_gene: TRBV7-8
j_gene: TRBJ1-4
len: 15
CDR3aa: CASSVQTGANEKLFF

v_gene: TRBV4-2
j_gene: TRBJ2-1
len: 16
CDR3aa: CASSHSRTSGTLEQFF